Below are 7 T cell receptor beta chains sequenced from a single sample in a study of identical twins. TCRdb ran MiXCR on the 5' RACE reads and lists one entry per CDR3 protein. The profile shows 600,000 to 850,000 distinct CDR3 sequences, around a sixth of them singletons. Separately, the same data were catalogued under a study of T cells expressing NK-cell markers.

Sample: PBMCs. The receptors were sampled from a woman aged 18 to 35 in good health.

This clonotype has just a few counts. This chain links TRBV7-9 with TRBJ2-1, with 9 bases matching TRBD1. Germline assignment: CDR1 SEHNR and CDR2 FQNEAQ (reference sequence). V was clipped by 5 bases and J by 6 bases; unmatched bases: 8. The CDR3 contains 15 residues. The CDR3 reads CASSLGQGSSNEQFF. CDR3 nucleotides: TGTGCCAGCAGCCTGGGACAGGGCTCGTCCAATGAGCAGTTCTTC.

The chain couples TRBV4-1 to TRBJ1-1; D may be TRBD1 (5 bases). V was trimmed by 1 base and J by 8 bases, leaving 14 bases between them. The germline gives CDR1 MGHRA, CDR2 YSYEKL. CDR3 size: 14 residues. This CDR3 is CASSQAPGRGEAFF. In DNA, the CDR3 is TGCGCCAGCAGCCAAGCCCCTGGCCGGGGGGAAGCTTTCTTT.

CDR3 residues: CSARKPLAGGYEQFF. DNA of the CDR3: TGCAGTGCTAGAAAGCCGTTAGCGGGAGGGTATGAGCAGTTCTTC. V usage is TRBV20-1 and J usage is TRBJ2-1; 11 bases align to TRBD2. CDR1 DFQATT and CDR2 SNEGSKA come from the germline V gene (reference sequence). V gave up 2 bases and J gave up 8 bases; unmatched junction bases: 8. CDR3 size: 15 residues.

This clonotype was observed a few times. V is TRBV7-6 and J is TRBJ1-1; no clear D. This CDR3 spans 12 amino acids. With 8 bases removed from V and 5 bases from J, the gap between germline ends came to 12 bases. Looked up from germline, CDR1 is SGHVS and CDR2 is FNYEAQ. CDR3 nucleotide sequence: TGTGCCAGCTGGAGGGTCGAGACTGAAGCTTTCTTT. It codes for CASWRVETEAFF. The full variable domain, completed using reference TRBV7-6 and TRBJ1-1, is GAGVSQSPRYKVTKRGQDVALRCDPISGHVSLYWYRQALGQGPEFLTYFNYEAQQDKSGLPNDRFSAERPEGSISTLTIQRTEQRDSAMYRCASWRVETEAFFGQGTRLTVV.

This chain joins TRBV11-3 and TRBJ2-7, with D perhaps matching TRBD2 (5 bases). The CDR3 totals 15 residues. The V end lost 4 bases, the J end lost 6 bases, and 19 bases lay between the germline ends. Germline V gene lookup returns CDR1 SGHNT and CDR2 YENEEA. The chain's CDR3 is CASSSRTYRLGEQYF. In nucleotides, the CDR3 is TGTGCCAGCAGCTCCCGGACTTATCGTTTGGGCGAGCAGTACTTC.

The chain carries TRBV10-3 and TRBJ1-1, with a tentative D call TRBD1 (5 bases). CDR3 size: 13 residues. Germline V lookup: CDR1 ENHRY, CDR2 SYGVKD. Trimming stripped 3 bases from V and 4 bases from J, with 9 bases between. The CDR3 DNA is TGTGCCATCAGTGACCCAGGGAGCACTGAAGCTTTCTTT. Translation gives CAISDPGSTEAFF.

This clonotype was counted between two and nine times. The genes are TRBV6-1 and TRBJ1-2, with D possibly being TRBD1 (6 bases). The V and J ends lost 11 bases and 5 bases respectively, with 18 bases between them. This CDR3 region has 13 residues. Germline-derived CDR1 and CDR2 are MNHNS and SASEGT. This chain's CDR3 is CAGSVDSRYGYTF. CDR3 nucleotides: TGTGCCGGATCTGTGGACAGTCGGTATGGCTACACCTTC.